Each of the 19 T cell receptor beta chains below was sequenced from the same sample in a study of Graves' ophthalmopathy and Graves' hyperthyroidism. Amplification of TCR beta CDR3 regions used RNA transcripts. Following a first-round RT-PCR that used HTBI primers, a second-round multiplex PCR was carried out. TCRdb re-derived calls from the multiplex PCR reads in MiXCR, one entry per CDR3 protein. The table lists some 240,000 distinct CDR3 sequences, around 42% of them singletons. The sample consisted of peripheral blood. These receptors were taken from an adult man with Graves' ophthalmopathy.

V and J are TRBV5-1 and TRBJ2-7, with D maybe TRBD2 (6 bases). Germline V gene lookup returns CDR1 SGHRS and CDR2 YFSETQ. Between the trimmed V and J ends, which lost 2 bases and 1 base, there was a span of 13 bases. This CDR3 spans 15 amino acids. The CDR3 is CASSFIIGSSYEQYF. In nucleotides, the CDR3 is TGCGCCAGCAGCTTTATAATCGGGAGTTCCTACGAGCAGTACTTC.

This clonotype was seen a handful of times. The V gene is TRBV20-1, the J gene TRBJ1-2; no reliable D call. Germline V lookup: CDR1 DFQATT, CDR2 SNEGSKA (reference sequence). The CDR3 sequence is 15 residues long. Trimming removed 5 bases from V and 1 base from J, with 17 bases in between. DNA for the CDR3: TGCAGTGCTCCCAAGGGCCGTCGGAGTAACTATGGCTACACCTTC. Its protein is CSAPKGRRSNYGYTF.

The V and J genes are TRBV6-4 and TRBJ2-5; D is ambiguous. CDR3 length: 13 residues. The ends were cut back, 2 bases at V and 1 base at J, with 5 bases in the middle. CDR1 and CDR2 (germline): MRHNA, SNTAGT. The CDR3 loop reads CASSDGGQETQYF. DNA for the CDR3: TGTGCCAGCAGTGACGGCGGCCAAGAGACCCAGTACTTC.

This chain links TRBV29-1 with TRBJ2-3; D remains ambiguous. Germline V gives CDR1 SQVTM, CDR2 ANQGSEA. The CDR3 length is 12 residues. Trimming shortened V by 3 bases and J by 4 bases, and 8 bases separated the two germline ends. In DNA, the CDR3 is TGCAGCGTTGACGGCGGAGCAGATACGCAGTATTTT. Amino acid sequence: CSVDGGADTQYF.

The sample holds a few counts of this clonotype. The rearrangement links TRBV15 to TRBJ1-5; D unclear. CDR3 length: 15 residues. V lost 1 base, J lost 4 bases, and 11 bases lay in between. The germline V gene has CDR1 LNHNV and CDR2 YYDKDF (reference sequence). CDR3 residues: CATSRATKRNQPQHF. DNA of the CDR3: TGTGCCACCAGCAGAGCTACGAAAAGGAATCAGCCCCAGCATTTT.

This clonotype was counted a single time. A much larger clone sits a single nucleotide away, making a read error possible. This chain connects TRBV20-1 to TRBJ1-1, with TRBD1 matching over 10 bases. CDR1 is DFQATT and CDR2 is SNEGSKA in the germline V gene (reference sequence). This CDR3 spans 14 amino acids. The J segment lost 8 bases and the V segment lost 4 bases, leaving 10 bases of the junction unmatched. The CDR3 is CSAKEQGDRGEAFF. The CDR3 DNA sequence: TGCAGTGCTAAGGAACAGGGGGACAGGGGAGAAGCTTTCTTT.

This chain joins TRBV15 and TRBJ2-3; D may be TRBD2 (5 bases). V lost 3 bases and J 1 base, leaving 11 bases between the germline ends. CDR1 and CDR2 (germline): LNHNV, YYDKDF (reference sequence). The CDR3 is 15 amino acids. The DNA of the CDR3 is TGTGCCACCAGCAGCGTGAGGGCTCGCACAGATACGCAGTATTTT. Amino acid sequence: CATSSVRARTDTQYF.

The chain employs TRBV12-3 or TRBV12-4 and TRBJ2-5, with TRBD2 identical over 7 bases. The V gene end was trimmed by 1 base and the J gene end by 4 bases; junction bases not matched to a gene: 3. This CDR3 contains 14 residues. The CDR3 DNA follows: TGTGCCAGCAGTTTAGTCTGGGAGGGAGAGACCCAGTACTTC. Its translation: CASSLVWEGETQYF.

CDR3 amino acids: CSVERTEGETQYF. CDR3 nucleotide sequence: TGCAGCGTTGAAAGGACCGAGGGAGAGACCCAGTACTTC. J is TRBJ2-5 and V is TRBV29-1; TRBD2 might be the D (5 bases). This CDR3 is built from 13 residues. Germline CDR1 SQVTM, CDR2 ANQGSEA. With 2 bases removed from V and 4 bases from J, the gap between germline ends came to 11 bases.

Concerning this clonotype itself: One end of the junction does not line up with germline, which may come from a read error. The chain is built from TRBV10-3 and TRBJ2-6; 7 bases are shared with TRBD1. Per germline, CDR1 ENHRY and CDR2 SYGVKD. This CDR3 is 16 amino acids long. The DNA of the CDR3 is TGTGCCAGCAGTTACGTCCAGGGGGCTGGGGCCAACGTCCTGACTTTC. It specifies CASSYVQGAGANVLTF.

This clonotype was detected ten times or more. This sequence joins TRBV7-6 and TRBJ2-5, with unresolved D. Germline V CDR1 and CDR2: SGHVS, FNYEAQ. The CDR3 has 11 amino acids. The V end was cut by 5 bases, the J end by 4 bases, with 5 bases between. The CDR3 DNA sequence: TGTGCCAGCAGCACTCGAGAGACCCAGTACTTC. Translated, it gives CASSTRETQYF.

The rearrangement uses TRBV7-2 and TRBJ2-2; perhaps TRBD1 as D (5 bases). Trimming removed 4 bases at V and 5 bases at J, with 11 bases between. Germline V lookup: CDR1 SGHTA, CDR2 FQGNSA. CDR3 length: 14 amino acids. This CDR3 is CASSWQGGTGELFF. The DNA of the CDR3 is TGTGCCAGCAGCTGGCAGGGCGGAACCGGGGAGCTGTTTTTT.

The CDR3 coding sequence is TGTGCCAGTAGTATAGGTGGCAGTTCCCAGCATTTT. Translated: CASSIGGSSQHF. J is TRBJ1-5 and V is TRBV19; D is unclear. V lost 1 base and J lost 11, with 9 bases in between. CDR1 and CDR2 (germline): LNHDA, SQIVND (reference sequence). The CDR3 has 12 amino acids.

This clonotype came up a few times. The chain is built from TRBV20-1 and TRBJ1-6; 7 nucleotides align to TRBD1. The V and J ends lost 3 bases and 6 bases, in that order; junction bases with no gene match: 11. The germline V gene encodes CDR1 DFQATT and CDR2 SNEGSKA (reference sequence). The CDR3 totals 16 residues. CDR3 region: CSASDTPGQRNSPLHF. The CDR3, as DNA: TGCAGTGCTAGCGATACCCCGGGACAGCGTAATTCACCCCTCCACTTT.

There are a few counts of this clonotype. The CDR3 DNA sequence: TGTGCCAGCAGTTTGACAGTCAATCAGCCCCAGCATTTT. Translated: CASSLTVNQPQHF. The chain recombines TRBV2 with TRBJ1-5; D may be TRBD1 (5 bases). V lost 5 bases and J 3 bases, leaving 8 bases between the germline ends. This CDR3 spans 13 amino acids. The germline V gene has CDR1 SNHLY and CDR2 FYNNEI.

In regard to this clonotype: The junction departs from germline at one end; a sequencing error may be responsible. The J gene is TRBJ2-5, the V gene TRBV10-2; D might be TRBD1 or TRBD2, each matching 5 bases. CDR3 size: 13 residues. In germline, CDR1 is WSHSY, CDR2 SAAADI. The CDR3 sequence: CASSQGPLETQYF. CDR3 nucleotides: TGTGCCAGCAGTCAGGGACCCCTCGAGACCCAGTACTTC.

This clonotype was counted only a few times. V is TRBV29-1 and J is TRBJ2-2; maybe TRBD2 (6 bases). CDR3 length equals 13 residues. The germline V gene has CDR1 SQVTM and CDR2 ANQGSEA. Trimming shortened V by 6 bases and J by 6 bases, and 14 bases separated the two germline ends. The CDR3 loop reads CSVSTGVPGELFF. As DNA, the CDR3 is TGCAGCGTGTCGACGGGAGTCCCCGGGGAGCTGTTTTTT.

The rearrangement links TRBV5-4 to TRBJ2-5, with D possibly matching TRBD1 (5 bases). Germline loops: CDR1 SGHNT, CDR2 YYREEE (reference sequence). With 6 bases removed from V and 4 bases from J, the gap between germline ends came to 16 bases. This CDR3 is 14 amino acids long. CDR3: CASKDPGRGETQYF. The CDR3, as DNA: TGTGCCAGCAAGGACCCTGGAAGGGGAGAGACCCAGTACTTC.

This clonotype turned up a few times. The V call is TRBV12-3 or TRBV12-4, the J call TRBJ2-2, with 7 bases fitting TRBD1. The V segment lost 4 bases and the J segment 8 bases; nucleotides outside the gene matches: 19. The CDR3 has 18 residues. In DNA, the CDR3 is TGTGCCAGCAGTTCTCCCCGGGACAGCGATCCGTCAGGAGGGGAGCTGTTTTTT. Its translation is CASSSPRDSDPSGGELFF.